Sequencing of this T cell receptor beta chain was carried out in a study of beta chain features in type 1 diabetes. Study-level points and caveats: Researchers report that Type 1 diabetes patients had moderately but significantly shorter TCRB CDR3s across all four CD4+ subsets.

About this clone itself: The antigen is not known.

Expressed TCRB transcripts were sequenced because the entire RNA isolate underwent reverse transcription. Using immunoSEQ multiplex PCR, the repertoire was profiled, and TCRdb retains in-frame clones only, with some absent. This table holds about 160,000 clones, roughly 63% found once. Sample: naive CD4+ T cells from blood. The sequence was obtained from a man aged 25 to 40 with type 1 diabetes.

CDR3 sequence: CASSPDRASQYF. The CDR3 coding sequence is TGTGCCAGCAGTCCAGACAGGGCCTCCCAGTACTTC. The chain has TRBV11-2 and TRBJ2-5; TRBD1 matches at 7 bases. The CDR3 runs 12 residues. CDR1 is SGHAT, CDR2 FQNNGV, per germline. The J segment lost 9 bases and the V segment lost 6 bases, leaving 7 bases of the junction unmatched.